This TCR beta chain was found in a study of blood T cell repertoires in COVID-19. The CDR3 runs to 17 residues. Germline-derived CDR1 and CDR2 are SGHRS and YFSETQ. V shed 4 bases and J 5 bases; nucleotides not matched to a gene: 12. As processed by the authors: Cell counts per sample came from amplifying reference gene primers. Only in-frame clones appear in the TCRdb table, and some are missing; sequencing was by immunoSEQ multiplex PCR. Clonal size and the V and J genes are those of that table, whereas D and trimming came from the DNA. The data hold just over 95,000 clones, with about 86% observed a single time.

The sequencing input was peripheral blood. The receptor's source is a man aged 60 to 69 with acute or convalescent COVID-19. The V gene is TRBV5-1, the J gene TRBJ2-5, with 12 bases identical to TRBD2. CDR3 sequence: CASSPTSGGSYVETQYF. The CDR3 nucleotides read TGCGCCAGCAGCCCGACTAGCGGGGGCTCTTACGTGGAGACCCAGTACTTC.